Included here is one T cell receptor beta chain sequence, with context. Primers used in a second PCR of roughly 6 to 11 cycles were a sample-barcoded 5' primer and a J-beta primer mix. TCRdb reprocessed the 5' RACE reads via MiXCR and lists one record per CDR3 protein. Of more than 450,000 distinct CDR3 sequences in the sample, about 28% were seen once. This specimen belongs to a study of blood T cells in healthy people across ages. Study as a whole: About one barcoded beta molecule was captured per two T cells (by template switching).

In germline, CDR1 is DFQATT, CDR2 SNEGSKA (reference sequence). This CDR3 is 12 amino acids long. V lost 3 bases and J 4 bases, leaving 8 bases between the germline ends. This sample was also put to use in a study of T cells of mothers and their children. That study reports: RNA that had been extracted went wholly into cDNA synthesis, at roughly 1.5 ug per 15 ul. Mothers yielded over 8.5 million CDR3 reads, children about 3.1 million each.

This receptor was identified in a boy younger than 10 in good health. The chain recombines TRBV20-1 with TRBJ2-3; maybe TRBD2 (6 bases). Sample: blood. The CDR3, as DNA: TGCAGTGCTAGTCCGGGGGCAGATACGCAGTATTTT. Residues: CSASPGADTQYF.